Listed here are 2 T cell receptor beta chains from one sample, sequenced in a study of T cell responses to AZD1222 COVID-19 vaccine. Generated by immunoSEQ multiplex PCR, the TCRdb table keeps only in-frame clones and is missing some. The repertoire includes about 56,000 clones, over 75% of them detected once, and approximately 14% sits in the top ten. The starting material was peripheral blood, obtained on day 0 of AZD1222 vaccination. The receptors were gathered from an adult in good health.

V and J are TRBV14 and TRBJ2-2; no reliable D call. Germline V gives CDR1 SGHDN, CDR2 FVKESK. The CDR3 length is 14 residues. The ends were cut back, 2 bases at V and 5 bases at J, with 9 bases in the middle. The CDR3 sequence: CASSQILGTGELFF. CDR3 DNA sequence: TGTGCCAGCAGCCAAATCTTAGGGACCGGGGAGCTGTTTTTT. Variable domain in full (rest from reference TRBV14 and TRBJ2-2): EAGVTQFPSHSVIEKGQTVTLRCDPISGHDNLYWYRRVMGKEIKFLLHFVKESKQDESGMPNNRFLAERTGGTYSTLKVQPAELEDSGVYFCASSQILGTGELFFGEGSRLTVL.

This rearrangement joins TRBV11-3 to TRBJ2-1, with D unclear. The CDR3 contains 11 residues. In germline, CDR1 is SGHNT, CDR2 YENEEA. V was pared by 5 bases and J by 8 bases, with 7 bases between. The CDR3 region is CASSPLDEQFF. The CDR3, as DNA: TGTGCCAGCAGCCCCTTGGATGAGCAGTTCTTC.